This is a list of T cell receptor beta chains from one sample in a study of shared clonotypes between healthy human individuals. The assay was immunoSEQ multiplex PCR, and TCRdb's table has in-frame clones only and misses some. The repertoire holds over a million clones, with 75% to 85% as singletons. The specimen sequenced was memory CD4+ T cells from PBMCs. These receptors were collected from a man younger than 35 in good health. Some clones in this sample may be carry-over from other donors' samples. Both conserved end residues are part of each CDR3. The order of the fields is V gene, clone size, D gene, J gene, CDR3 DNA, CDR3 protein. A D gene is named only where the DNA matches it firmly. Expanded clones get a size class; other rows say once, few or many, or leave the size out.

V gene: TRBV28
clone size: NA
D gene: NA
J gene: TRBJ1-3
CDR3 DNA: TGTGCCAGCAGTTCCGGGAGAGGGACTGGAAACACCATATATTTT
CDR3 protein: CASSSGRGTGNTIYF

V gene: TRBV29-1
clone size: NA
D gene: NA
J gene: TRBJ1-1
CDR3 DNA: TGCAGCGGGAAGAACTTGAACACTGAAGCTTTCTTT
CDR3 protein: CSGKNLNTEAFF

V gene: TRBV30
clone size: few
D gene: NA
J gene: TRBJ2-3
CDR3 DNA: TGTGCCTGGAGCTGGGGAGATACGCAGTATTTT
CDR3 protein: CAWSWGDTQYF

V gene: TRBV10-3
clone size: NA
D gene: NA
J gene: TRBJ2-7
CDR3 DNA: TGTGCCATCAGTGAGGGGCAGGGGACCTACGAGCAGTACTTC
CDR3 protein: CAISEGQGTYEQYF

V gene: TRBV7-2
clone size: NA
D gene: NA
J gene: TRBJ2-3
CDR3 DNA: TGTGCCAGCAGCGGGAGCACAGATACGCAGTATTTT
CDR3 protein: CASSGSTDTQYF

V gene: TRBV5-1
clone size: NA
D gene: NA
J gene: TRBJ2-7
CDR3 DNA: TGCGCCAGCACCCAAAAGGGGACCGACTACGAGCAGTACTTC
CDR3 protein: CASTQKGTDYEQYF

V gene: TRBV28
clone size: NA
D gene: NA
J gene: TRBJ2-7
CDR3 DNA: TGTGCCAGCAGGCTAGATGACTCCCACGAGCAGTACTTC
CDR3 protein: CASRLDDSHEQYF

V gene: TRBV6-5
clone size: once
D gene: NA
J gene: TRBJ2-2
CDR3 DNA: TGTGCCAGCAGTTACGGTCGCCGATCGTCCGGGGAGCTGTTTTTT
CDR3 protein: CASSYGRRSSGELFF

V gene: TRBV1
clone size: NA
D gene: NA
J gene: TRBJ2-1
CDR3 DNA: TGCACCACCTTGGGAACCCTAGCGAGCCAATACAATGAGCAGTTCTTC
CDR3 protein: CTTLGTLASQYNEQFF

V gene: TRBV7-6
clone size: few
D gene: NA
J gene: TRBJ1-1
CDR3 DNA: TGTGCCAGCAGCCCGAGACAAAATACCTTGATGGACACTGAAGCTTTCTTT
CDR3 protein: CASSPRQNTLMDTEAFF

V gene: TRBV5-1
clone size: NA
D gene: NA
J gene: TRBJ1-4
CDR3 DNA: TGCGCCAGCAGCTTGGGCCCAAATCTTGGTGAAAAACTGTTTTTT
CDR3 protein: CASSLGPNLGEKLFF

V gene: TRBV5-1
clone size: NA
D gene: NA
J gene: TRBJ2-5
CDR3 DNA: TGCGCCAGCAGCTTGGTTGGGACACAAGAGACCCAGTACTTC
CDR3 protein: CASSLVGTQETQYF

V gene: TRBV7-2
clone size: once
D gene: NA
J gene: TRBJ1-4
CDR3 DNA: TGTGCCAGCAGCATAAACAGGGCCCCCAATGAAAAACTGTTTTTT
CDR3 protein: CASSINRAPNEKLFF

V gene: TRBV28
clone size: few
D gene: TRBD1
J gene: TRBJ2-7
CDR3 DNA: TGTGCCAGCAGAGACTCCGGGACAGGGCACCACGAGCAGTACTTC
CDR3 protein: CASRDSGTGHHEQYF

V gene: TRBV7-9
clone size: NA
D gene: NA
J gene: TRBJ1-1
CDR3 DNA: TGTGCCAGCAGCCCCACACCGGGACGCAGGAACACTGAAGCTTTCTTT
CDR3 protein: CASSPTPGRRNTEAFF

V gene: TRBV10-3
clone size: NA
D gene: NA
J gene: TRBJ1-1
CDR3 DNA: TGTGCCATCAGTGAGTCTTTCGGTGGGAACACTGAAGCTTTCTTT
CDR3 protein: CAISESFGGNTEAFF

V gene: TRBV2
clone size: NA
D gene: NA
J gene: TRBJ2-3
CDR3 DNA: TGTGCCAGCAGCTTTGTAGGGGCAGGGGAGGCAGATACGCAGTATTTT
CDR3 protein: CASSFVGAGEADTQYF

V gene: TRBV28
clone size: few
D gene: TRBD1
J gene: TRBJ1-5
CDR3 DNA: TGTGCCAGCCAAGGGGACAGAAATCAGCCCCAGCATTTT
CDR3 protein: CASQGDRNQPQHF

V gene: TRBV28
clone size: NA
D gene: TRBD2
J gene: TRBJ2-7
CDR3 DNA: TGTGCCAGCAGTGGAAGCGGGGGCCCCGAGGACGAGCAGTACTTC
CDR3 protein: CASSGSGGPEDEQYF

V gene: TRBV9
clone size: NA
D gene: TRBD1
J gene: TRBJ1-4
CDR3 DNA: TGTGCCAGCAGCGCCGCCGGGACAGGGGAGGAAAAACTGTTTTTT
CDR3 protein: CASSAAGTGEEKLFF

V gene: TRBV6-6
clone size: NA
D gene: TRBD2
J gene: TRBJ2-1
CDR3 DNA: TGTGTCAGCAGTCTATCACTACTAGCGGGAACGGGTGAGCAGTTCTTC
CDR3 protein: CVSSLSLLAGTGEQFF

V gene: TRBV2
clone size: NA
D gene: TRBD1
J gene: TRBJ2-7
CDR3 DNA: TGTGCCAGCAGTGAGTTGGGGAGACAGGGGCTCTACGAGCAGTACTTC
CDR3 protein: CASSELGRQGLYEQYF

V gene: TRBV28
clone size: NA
D gene: NA
J gene: TRBJ1-2
CDR3 DNA: TGTGCCAGCAGTTTAGTTGGCACCTACTCACGGGGCTACACCTTC
CDR3 protein: CASSLVGTYSRGYTF

V gene: TRBV5-1
clone size: few
D gene: NA
J gene: TRBJ1-2
CDR3 DNA: TGCGCCAGCACCCTGGGGGCACCAGGCTATGGCTACACCTTC
CDR3 protein: CASTLGAPGYGYTF

V gene: TRBV19
clone size: NA
D gene: NA
J gene: TRBJ1-5
CDR3 DNA: TGTGCCAGTAGTATTCTTGCCGGGGCCGGTCAGCCCCAGCATTTT
CDR3 protein: CASSILAGAGQPQHF

V gene: TRBV5-4
clone size: NA
D gene: TRBD1
J gene: TRBJ1-4
CDR3 DNA: TGTGCCAGCACGGGACAGGTGGATGAAAAACTGTTTTTT
CDR3 protein: CASTGQVDEKLFF

V gene: TRBV6-1
clone size: NA
D gene: TRBD1
J gene: TRBJ1-2
CDR3 DNA: TGTGCCAGCAGTGAGCAGACAGGGGCTATTGGCTACACCTTC
CDR3 protein: CASSEQTGAIGYTF

V gene: TRBV15
clone size: NA
D gene: NA
J gene: TRBJ2-5
CDR3 DNA: TGTGCCACCAGCAGAGGACCACTTCAAGAGACCCAGTACTTC
CDR3 protein: CATSRGPLQETQYF

V gene: TRBV2
clone size: once
D gene: NA
J gene: TRBJ2-7
CDR3 DNA: TGTGCCAGCAACAGCGGCTACGAGCAGTACTTC
CDR3 protein: CASNSGYEQYF

V gene: TRBV27
clone size: NA
D gene: TRBD2
J gene: TRBJ2-2
CDR3 DNA: TGTGCCAGCAGTGTACATCCGGGACTAGCTAACACCGGGGAGCTGTTTTTT
CDR3 protein: CASSVHPGLANTGELFF

V gene: TRBV7-2
clone size: NA
D gene: NA
J gene: TRBJ1-2
CDR3 DNA: TGTGCCAGCAGCTTAGACGGGGGCTACACCTTC
CDR3 protein: CASSLDGGYTF

V gene: TRBV30
clone size: NA
D gene: NA
J gene: TRBJ2-3
CDR3 DNA: TGTGCCTGGAGTCTATCCTTGGATACGCAGTATTTT
CDR3 protein: CAWSLSLDTQYF

V gene: TRBV2
clone size: NA
D gene: TRBD2
J gene: TRBJ2-2
CDR3 DNA: TGTGCCAGCAGCGGCGGGAGGGCCCTCGGCGGGGAGCTGTTTTTT
CDR3 protein: CASSGGRALGGELFF

V gene: TRBV11-2
clone size: NA
D gene: NA
J gene: TRBJ2-4
CDR3 DNA: TGTGCCAGCAGCCTAGAGCGCTTTTCAAACATTCAGTACTTC
CDR3 protein: CASSLERFSNIQYF

V gene: TRBV11-2
clone size: once
D gene: NA
J gene: TRBJ2-3
CDR3 DNA: TGTGCCAGCAGCGGGCAGGGGAGCACAGATACGCAGTATTTT
CDR3 protein: CASSGQGSTDTQYF

V gene: TRBV6-5
clone size: NA
D gene: NA
J gene: TRBJ2-3
CDR3 DNA: TGTGCCAGCAGTTACTCGAGGGGTAGCGATACGCAGTATTTT
CDR3 protein: CASSYSRGSDTQYF

V gene: TRBV30
clone size: NA
D gene: NA
J gene: TRBJ1-3
CDR3 DNA: TGTGCCCGGGGGTCCTCTGGAAACACCATATATTTT
CDR3 protein: CARGSSGNTIYF

V gene: TRBV29-1
clone size: NA
D gene: NA
J gene: TRBJ2-1
CDR3 DNA: TGCAGCGCACAAGGGTTGACTAACAATGAGCAGTTCTTC
CDR3 protein: CSAQGLTNNEQFF

V gene: TRBV7-2
clone size: NA
D gene: TRBD1
J gene: TRBJ2-7
CDR3 DNA: TGTGCCAGCAGCTTATTGGGGACGAGGACAGGGGGCGAGCAGTACTTC
CDR3 protein: CASSLLGTRTGGEQYF

V gene: TRBV7-9
clone size: NA
D gene: TRBD2
J gene: TRBJ2-1
CDR3 DNA: TGTGCCAGCAGCCTGACTAGCGGGAATTACCCTAGCTCCTACAATGAGCAGTTCTTC
CDR3 protein: CASSLTSGNYPSSYNEQFF

V gene: TRBV9
clone size: NA
D gene: TRBD1
J gene: TRBJ1-1
CDR3 DNA: TGTGCCAGCAGCGTCGGCGGACAGGGGATAAGCACTGAAGCTTTCTTT
CDR3 protein: CASSVGGQGISTEAFF

V gene: TRBV7-9
clone size: NA
D gene: NA
J gene: TRBJ1-1
CDR3 DNA: TGTGCCAGCAGCTTAGGGGCAGCCATGAACACTGAAGCTTTCTTT
CDR3 protein: CASSLGAAMNTEAFF

V gene: TRBV30
clone size: NA
D gene: NA
J gene: TRBJ1-3
CDR3 DNA: TGTGCCTGGAGTCTGACTCAGGACACCATATATTTT
CDR3 protein: CAWSLTQDTIYF

V gene: TRBV5-6
clone size: few
D gene: NA
J gene: TRBJ2-1
CDR3 DNA: TGTGCCAGCAGCCGCACGACCGGGGGGCCCAATGAGCAGTTCTTC
CDR3 protein: CASSRTTGGPNEQFF

V gene: TRBV7-9
clone size: NA
D gene: TRBD2
J gene: TRBJ2-1
CDR3 DNA: TGTGCCAGCAGCCCAACTAGCGGGAGGGCAAATGAGCAGTTCTTC
CDR3 protein: CASSPTSGRANEQFF

V gene: TRBV30
clone size: NA
D gene: NA
J gene: TRBJ2-1
CDR3 DNA: TGTGCCTGGAGTGTAGGTGGAAGCGTCTACAATGAGCAGTTCTTC
CDR3 protein: CAWSVGGSVYNEQFF

V gene: TRBV18
clone size: NA
D gene: NA
J gene: TRBJ2-3
CDR3 DNA: TGTGCCAGCTCCCCCACCGCTTCAGATACGCAGTATTTT
CDR3 protein: CASSPTASDTQYF

V gene: TRBV11-3
clone size: NA
D gene: TRBD1
J gene: TRBJ2-5
CDR3 DNA: TGTGCCAGCAGCCGAGGGGGCCGTGGAGAGACCCAGTACTTC
CDR3 protein: CASSRGGRGETQYF

V gene: TRBV5-5
clone size: NA
D gene: NA
J gene: TRBJ2-7
CDR3 DNA: TGTGCCAGCAGACCTCGACAGCCCGAGCAGTACTTC
CDR3 protein: CASRPRQPEQYF

V gene: TRBV19
clone size: NA
D gene: TRBD2
J gene: TRBJ2-3
CDR3 DNA: TGTGCCAGTAGTAAAGGACTAGCGGGAGTTCGAGCAGATACGCAGTATTTT
CDR3 protein: CASSKGLAGVRADTQYF